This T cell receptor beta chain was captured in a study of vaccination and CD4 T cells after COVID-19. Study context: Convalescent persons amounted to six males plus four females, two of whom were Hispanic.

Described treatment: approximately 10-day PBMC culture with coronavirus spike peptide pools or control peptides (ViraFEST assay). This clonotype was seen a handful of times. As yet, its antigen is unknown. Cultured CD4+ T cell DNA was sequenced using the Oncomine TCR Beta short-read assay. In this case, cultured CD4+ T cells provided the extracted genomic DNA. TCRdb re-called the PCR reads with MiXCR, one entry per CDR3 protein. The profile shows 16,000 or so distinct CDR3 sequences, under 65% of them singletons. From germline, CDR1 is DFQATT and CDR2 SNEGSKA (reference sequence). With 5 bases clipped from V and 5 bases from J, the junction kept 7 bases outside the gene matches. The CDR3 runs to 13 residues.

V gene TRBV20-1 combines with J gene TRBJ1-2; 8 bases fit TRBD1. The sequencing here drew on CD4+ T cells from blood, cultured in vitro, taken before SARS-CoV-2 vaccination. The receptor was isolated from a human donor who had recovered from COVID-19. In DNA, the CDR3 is TGCAGTGCTTCGCCAGGGGGCATGTATGGCTACACCTTC. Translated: CSASPGGMYGYTF.